The 26 T cell receptor beta chains reported below all come from one sample, sequenced in a study of blood T cell repertoires in COVID-19. Some clones are missing from TCRdb's copy, which holds only in-frame ones; the method was immunoSEQ multiplex PCR. The sample records 60,000 to 80,000 clones, roughly 89% being singletons. Sequencing was carried out using peripheral blood. These receptors were collected from a man aged 55 to 70 with acute or convalescent COVID-19.

The chain links TRBV5-1 to TRBJ2-3, with D perhaps matching TRBD1 (5 bases). Germline CDR1 is SGHRS and CDR2 is YFSETQ. This CDR3 spans 15 amino acids. Trimming pared 3 bases from V and 0 bases from J, leaving 11 bases between. CDR3 DNA: TGCGCCAGCAGCTCACCGGACATAAGCACAGATACGCAGTATTTT. Translation: CASSSPDISTDTQYF.

This chain links TRBV23-1 with TRBJ2-2, with a possible D match to TRBD1 (6 bases). TRBV23-1 is an ORF, and what it does is uncertain. Trimming took off 0 bases at V and 5 bases at J, with 22 bases between the two ends. This CDR3 contains 19 residues. The CDR3 region has the DNA TGCGCCAGCAGTCAATCGGGACACAGCCAGATAAAAAAAACCGGGGAGCTGTTTTTT. It translates to CASSQSGHSQIKKTGELFF.

This chain connects TRBV5-4 to TRBJ2-5; no reliable D call. The CDR3 length is 13 residues. The germline V gene has CDR1 SGHNT and CDR2 YYREEE (reference sequence). V was cut by 0 bases and J by 6 bases, with 9 bases left in between. CDR3 nucleotides: TGTGCCAGCAGCTTGGGAGTCGAAAAGACCCAGTACTTC. It translates to CASSLGVEKTQYF. Full variable domain (missing parts from reference TRBV5-4 and TRBJ2-5): ETGVTQSPTHLIKTRGQQVTLRCSSQSGHNTVSWYQQALGQGPQFIFQYYREEENGRGNFPPRFSGLQFPNYSSELNVNALELDDSALYLCASSLGVEKTQYFGPGTRLLVL.

A remark on this clone: This specimen includes other DNA sequences encoding the same CDR3. The gene calls are TRBV6-5 and TRBJ1-5, with D perhaps matching TRBD1 (6 bases). CDR3 size: 15 residues. Looked up from germline, CDR1 is MNHEY and CDR2 is SVGAGI. The ends were cut back, 2 bases at V and 3 bases at J, with 11 bases in the middle. CDR3 loop: CASSYGGANNQPQHF. The CDR3 coding sequence is TGTGCCAGCAGTTACGGGGGGGCCAACAATCAGCCCCAGCATTTT.

V gene TRBV7-2 combines with J gene TRBJ1-6; 7 nucleotides line up with TRBD1. Trimming removed 5 bases from V and 8 bases from J; junction bases left unmatched: 9. CDR3 size: 15 residues. CDR1 is SGHTA, CDR2 FQGNSA, per germline. As DNA, the CDR3 is TGTGCCAGCAGCCCACTCCGACAGGGACATTCACCCCTCCACTTT. Amino acid sequence: CASSPLRQGHSPLHF.

The J gene is TRBJ1-2, the V gene TRBV5-6; 8 bases are shared with TRBD1. The V segment lost 4 bases and the J segment 3 bases; nucleotides outside the gene matches: 2. In germline, CDR1 is SGHDT, CDR2 YYEEEE. The CDR3 totals 13 residues. DNA of the CDR3: TGTGCCAGCAGCAAGGACAGGGACTATGGCTACACCTTC. It translates to CASSKDRDYGYTF.

This chain joins TRBV27 and TRBJ2-6; D unresolved. This CDR3 has 15 amino acids. Between the trimmed V and J ends, which lost 2 bases and 0 bases, there was a span of 5 bases. Germline CDR1 is MNHEY and CDR2 is SMNVEV (reference sequence). The chain's CDR3 is CASSLMRSGANVLTF. Here the CDR3 DNA reads TGTGCCAGCAGTTTAATGCGCTCTGGGGCCAACGTCCTGACTTTC.

This clone was found a few times. The V call is TRBV5-5, the J call TRBJ2-2; the match to TRBD1 covers 9 bases. J was trimmed by 1 base and V by 1 base; bases with no gene match: 2. In germline, CDR1 is SGHKS, CDR2 YYEKEE (reference sequence). The CDR3 totals 16 residues. This CDR3 reads CASSLLDRGNTGELFF. The DNA for the CDR3 is TGTGCCAGCAGCTTGCTGGACAGGGGGAACACCGGGGAGCTGTTTTTT.

The chain combines TRBV19 with TRBJ2-1, with D tentatively TRBD2 (6 bases). CDR1 and CDR2 from the germline V gene are LNHDA and SQIVND (reference sequence). The ends were cut back, 5 bases at V and 4 bases at J, with 15 bases in the middle. This CDR3 has 15 amino acids. CDR3 sequence: CASSQIASEYNEQFF. DNA for the CDR3: TGTGCCAGTAGTCAAATAGCTAGCGAATACAATGAGCAGTTCTTC. The full variable domain, in which reference TRBV19 and TRBJ2-1 provide the parts outside the CDR3, is DGGITQSPKYLFRKEGQNVTLSCEQNLNHDAMYWYRQDPGQGLRLIYYSQIVNDFQKGDIAEGYSVSREKKESFPLTVTSAQKNPTAFYLCASSQIASEYNEQFFGPGTRLTVL.

The rearrangement joins TRBV7-8 to TRBJ2-3; 8 nucleotides match TRBD2. The CDR3 extends over 15 amino acids. Germline CDR1 SGHVS, CDR2 FQNEAQ. Trimming took 1 base from V and 1 from J; bases not matched to a gene: 1. The CDR3 region is CASSLGLARTDTQYF. The CDR3 bases are TGTGCCAGCAGCTTAGGACTAGCGCGCACAGATACGCAGTATTTT. The variable domain in full, with the rest retrieved from reference TRBV7-8 and TRBJ2-3, is GAGVSQSPRYKVAKRGQDVALRCDPISGHVSLFWYQQALGQGPEFLTYFQNEAQLDKSGLPSDRFFAERPEGSVSTLKIQRTQQEDSAVYLCASSLGLARTDTQYFGPGTRLTVL.

This chain uses TRBV5-5 with TRBJ2-1; 8 bases fit TRBD2. Per the germline V gene, CDR1 is SGHKS and CDR2 is YYEKEE (reference sequence). V gave up 1 base and J gave up 10 bases; unmatched junction bases: 7. The CDR3 is 14 residues long. The CDR3 loop reads CASSLLIIAGEQFF. CDR3 DNA: TGTGCCAGCAGCTTGTTAATCATAGCGGGGGAGCAGTTCTTC.

The CDR3 here is CASSRGGAANEQFF. The CDR3 nucleotides are TGCGCCAGCAGTCGCGGGGGAGCGGCCAATGAGCAGTTCTTC. J is TRBJ2-1 and V is TRBV5-1, with 7 nucleotides matching TRBD2. V lost 5 bases and J lost 6; bases outside the gene matches: 8. This CDR3 is 14 amino acids long. CDR1 and CDR2 (germline): SGHRS, YFSETQ.

Only one count was recorded for this clone. The V gene is TRBV27, the J gene TRBJ1-2; 7 nucleotides agree with TRBD1. The CDR3 consists of 14 residues. From germline, CDR1 is MNHEY and CDR2 SMNVEV (reference sequence). V lost 5 bases to trimming and J lost 2 bases; unmatched junction nucleotides: 5. The CDR3 reads CASSRQGSNYGYTF. The DNA for the CDR3 is TGTGCCAGCAGTCGACAGGGTTCCAACTATGGCTACACCTTC.

This chain connects TRBV29-1 to TRBJ1-1; no firm D call. Per the germline V gene, CDR1 is SQVTM and CDR2 is ANQGSEA. V shed 6 bases and J shed 4 bases, with 12 bases lying between them. The CDR3 has 12 residues. The CDR3 coding sequence is TGCAGCGTCCAACGTGGCGGCACTGAAGCTTTCTTT. Translating it yields CSVQRGGTEAFF. The variable domain in full, completed from reference TRBV29-1 and TRBJ1-1, reads SAVISQKPSRDICQRGTSLTIQCQVDSQVTMMFWYRQQPGQSLTLIATANQGSEATYESGFVIDKFPISRPNLTFSTLTVSNMSPEDSSIYLCSVQRGGTEAFFGQGTRLTVV.

In DNA, the CDR3 is TGTGCCAGCAGCATCTATTCTAGCGGGGACCCCTTTAGGGAGACCCAGTACTTC. This gives the protein CASSIYSSGDPFRETQYF. The V gene is TRBV21-1, the J gene TRBJ2-5; the table gives TRBD2 as D, unverified against the DNA. TRBV21-1 is a listed pseudogene. CDR3 length equals 18 residues.

This clone was detected a few times. V is TRBV5-6 and J is TRBJ1-1, with unresolved D. Per the germline V gene, CDR1 is SGHDT and CDR2 is YYEEEE. The V and J ends lost 3 bases and 3 bases respectively, with 12 bases between them. This CDR3 has 14 amino acids. CDR3 nucleotide sequence: TGTGCCAGCAGCTCCGTCACTAGGGACACTGAAGCTTTCTTT. This encodes CASSSVTRDTEAFF.

The chain employs TRBV13 and TRBJ1-2; 10 bases are shared with TRBD1. CDR1 is PRHDT and CDR2 is FYEKMQ in the germline V gene (reference sequence). The junction had 3 bases not matched to a gene; V was cut back by 4 bases and J by 1 base. This CDR3 is built from 15 residues. The DNA for the CDR3 is TGTGCCAGCAGCTCCCGGGACAGGGGTAACTATGGCTACACCTTC. Residues: CASSSRDRGNYGYTF.

The V call is TRBV11-2, the J call TRBJ1-1; D perhaps matches TRBD1 (5 bases). V shed 5 bases and J shed 3 bases, with 19 bases lying between them. There are 16 residues in the CDR3. Germline CDR1 is SGHAT and CDR2 is FQNNGV. In DNA, the CDR3 is TGTGCCAGCAGCGCGCGGGGGGTCAGGGCTGACACTGAAGCTTTCTTT. It specifies CASSARGVRADTEAFF.

CDR3 residues: CASSTTGTANYEQYF. The CDR3 bases are TGTGCCAGCAGCACAACCGGGACAGCGAATTACGAGCAGTACTTC. The chain joins TRBV5-6 to TRBJ2-7; the match to TRBD1 covers 7 bases. V gave up 4 bases and J gave up 4 bases; unmatched junction bases: 11. CDR3 length equals 15 residues. The germline CDR1 and CDR2 sequences are SGHDT and YYEEEE.

The chain links TRBV6-5 to TRBJ2-1; 11 bases fit TRBD2. V lost 6 bases and J lost 10; bases outside the gene matches: 8. The CDR3 contains 14 residues. Germline V gene lookup returns CDR1 MNHEY and CDR2 SVGAGI. CDR3 DNA sequence: TGTGCCAGCAGGAGAACTAGCGGGAGTGAGGAGCAGTTCTTC. It translates to CASRRTSGSEEQFF.

The chain couples TRBV3-1 (or the pseudogene TRBV3-2) to TRBJ2-5; 12 nucleotides match TRBD2. V gave up 0 bases and J gave up 6 bases; unmatched junction bases: 11. The CDR3 has 18 residues. Germline V gene data show CDR1 as LGHDT and CDR2 as YNNKEL (reference sequence). The CDR3: CASSQDGSGLAGRKTQYF. The CDR3 DNA is TGTGCCAGCAGCCAAGATGGCAGCGGACTAGCGGGGAGAAAGACCCAGTACTTC.

The CDR3 sequence is CASSTKGAGGTEAFF. DNA of the CDR3: TGTGCCAGCAGCACAAAGGGCGCAGGCGGGACTGAAGCTTTCTTT. This chain uses TRBV21-1 with TRBJ1-1. TRBV21-1 is termed a pseudogene. This CDR3 has 15 amino acids.

This chain links TRBV5-1 with TRBJ2-7, with 10 bases aligning to TRBD1. The germline CDR1 and CDR2 sequences are SGHRS and YFSETQ. The V segment lost 3 bases and the J segment 5 bases; nucleotides outside the gene matches: 5. The CDR3 length is 14 residues. As DNA, the CDR3 is TGCGCCAGCAGCTACCGGGACAGGGGAGACGAGCAGTACTTC. It specifies CASSYRDRGDEQYF. Full variable domain (remainder filled in from reference TRBV5-1 and TRBJ2-7): KAGVTQTPRYLIKTRGQQVTLSCSPISGHRSVSWYQQTPGQGLQFLFEYFSETQRNKGNFPGRFSGRQFSNSRSEMNVSTLELGDSALYLCASSYRDRGDEQYFGPGTRLTVT.

Here the CDR3 reads CAWSVKAETQYF. CDR3 nucleotides: TGTGCCTGGAGTGTAAAAGCAGAGACCCAGTACTTC. V gene TRBV30 combines with J gene TRBJ2-5; unclear D gene. The CDR3 totals 12 residues. Trimming pared 0 bases from V and 4 bases from J, leaving 6 bases between. Germline values: CDR1 GTSNPN, CDR2 SVGIG (reference sequence).

This clone came up a few times. The chain recombines TRBV10-1 with TRBJ1-1; D gene uncertain. The V gene lost 0 bases and the J gene lost 7 bases, with 12 bases spanning the gap. Germline V gene data show CDR1 as WNHNN and CDR2 as SYGVQD (reference sequence). This CDR3 has 14 amino acids. The CDR3 coding sequence is TGCGCCAGCAGTGAGTCGGGAGGATCCAATGAAGCTTTCTTT. Protein product: CASSESGGSNEAFF.

This rearrangement joins TRBV29-1 to TRBJ1-1, with D possibly matching TRBD1 (5 bases). The V gene lost 5 bases and the J gene lost 7 bases, with 17 bases spanning the gap. The germline CDR1 and CDR2 sequences are SQVTM and ANQGSEA. The length of the CDR3 is 13 residues. The CDR3 DNA sequence: TGCAGCGTTCGAAGGGGCGGTAAGGGTGAAGCTTTCTTT. Encoded protein: CSVRRGGKGEAFF. The variable domain in full, with the rest retrieved from reference TRBV29-1 and TRBJ1-1, is SAVISQKPSRDICQRGTSLTIQCQVDSQVTMMFWYRQQPGQSLTLIATANQGSEATYESGFVIDKFPISRPNLTFSTLTVSNMSPEDSSIYLCSVRRGGKGEAFFGQGTRLTVV.